This T cell receptor (beta chain) derives from a study of blood T cell repertoires in COVID-19. The germline V gene has CDR1 MGHDK and CDR2 SYGVNS. This CDR3 is built from 14 residues. The J segment lost 4 bases and the V segment lost 4 bases, leaving 4 bases of the junction unmatched. Repertoires were generated with immunoSEQ multiplex PCR, while TCRdb's copy carries only in-frame clones and drops some. Of some 200,000 clones in the sample, approximately 78% were seen once. This chain links TRBV25-1 with TRBJ1-5, with 7 bases lining up with TRBD1. This sequence originates from a woman aged 70-85 years with COVID-19, enrolled during active disease. The specimen sequenced was peripheral blood. CDR3 bases: TGTGCCAGCAGTGTCCGGGACAGTAATCAGCCCCAGCATTTT. The encoded protein is CASSVRDSNQPQHF.